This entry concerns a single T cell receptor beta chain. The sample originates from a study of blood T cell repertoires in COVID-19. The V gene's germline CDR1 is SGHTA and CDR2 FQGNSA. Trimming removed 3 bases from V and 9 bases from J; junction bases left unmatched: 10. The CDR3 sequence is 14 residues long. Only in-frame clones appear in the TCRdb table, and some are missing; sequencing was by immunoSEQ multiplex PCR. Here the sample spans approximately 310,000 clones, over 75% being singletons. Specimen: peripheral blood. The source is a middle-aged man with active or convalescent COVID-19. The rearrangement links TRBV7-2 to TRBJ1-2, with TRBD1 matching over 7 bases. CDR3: CASSFRQGPGSYTF. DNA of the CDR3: TGTGCCAGCAGCTTCAGACAGGGCCCGGGGAGCTACACCTTC.